One and the same sample provided the 21 T cell receptor beta chains below, sequenced in a study of CD8+CD57+ T cells in acquired aplastic anemia. Those patients picked for sequencing had displayed CD8+CD57+ cell expansion on flow cytometry. Genomic DNA constituted the template upon which TCR beta VDJ and CDR3 profiling was performed. MiXCR, run by TCRdb on the reads, gives a single entry per CDR3 protein. This sample has around 200,000 distinct CDR3 sequences, with about 60% found just once. The sample consisted of sorted CD4+, CD8+, or CD8+CD57+ T cells (not recorded which) from PBMCs. These receptors were obtained from a human donor with aplastic anemia.

This clonotype has only one observation. The chain is built from TRBV11-2 and TRBJ1-1; 7 bases map to TRBD1. Germline trimming cut 3 bases from V and 3 bases from J; bases unmatched to any gene: 4. Looked up from germline, CDR1 is SGHAT and CDR2 is FQNNGV. The CDR3 spans 14 residues. The CDR3 spells CASSFRQGYTEAFF. The CDR3 DNA reads as TGTGCCAGCAGCTTTAGACAGGGCTACACTGAAGCTTTCTTT. Filled out from reference TRBV11-2 and TRBJ1-1, the complete variable domain reads EAGVAQSPRYKIIEKRQSVAFWCNPISGHATLYWYQQILGQGPKLLIQFQNNGVVDDSQLPKDRFSAERLKGVDSTLKIQPAKLEDSAVYLCASSFRQGYTEAFFGQGTRLTVV.

This clonotype occurred a few times. This likely comes from a read error, as the CDR3 has no conserved phenylalanine or tryptophan at its end. The V and J genes are TRBV19 and TRBJ1-6; tentative D call: TRBD1 (5 bases). The CDR3 is made up of 13 amino acids. Germline assignment: CDR1 LNHDA and CDR2 SQIVND (reference sequence). Trimming removed 9 bases from V and 8 bases from J, with 14 bases in between. DNA for the CDR3: TGTGCCAGCGGCCAGGACAACTATTCACCCCTCCACCTT. It codes for CASGQDNYSPLHL.

As concerns this clonotype: Since the CDR3 does not end with the conserved phenylalanine or tryptophan, this likely comes from a read error. This sequence joins TRBV24-1 and TRBJ2-3; D not certain. The CDR3 consists of 13 residues. Germline CDR1 is KGHDR and CDR2 is SFDVKD. Trimming removed 9 bases from V and 2 bases from J, with 11 bases in between. For the CDR3, the DNA is TGTGCCACCGAAGCATCTACCACAGATACGCAGTATTAT. This sequence encodes CATEASTTDTQYY.

The chain combines TRBV14 with TRBJ2-7; 11 bases agree with TRBD2. This CDR3 spans 14 amino acids. CDR1 and CDR2 (germline): SGHDN, FVKESK. Unmatched junction bases numbered 8, after V lost 4 bases and J lost 9 bases. CDR3 DNA: TGTGCCAGCAGCCGGGGACTAGCGGCCCCCTGGCAGTACTTC. Its translation: CASSRGLAAPWQYF.

This clonotype has a count of ten or more. This rearrangement joins TRBV20-1 to TRBJ2-4; TRBD2 matches 8 bases. J gave up 6 bases and V 6 bases, and 10 bases lay outside the gene matches. The CDR3 covers 14 residues. Germline CDR1 DFQATT, CDR2 SNEGSKA (reference sequence). The CDR3 DNA is TGCAGTGCCGCGGGACTAGATGGGCCAAACATTCAGTACTTC. Its protein product is CSAAGLDGPNIQYF.

This clonotype was picked up one time. The chain uses TRBV5-1 and TRBJ1-2, with D perhaps TRBD1 (5 bases). Trimming stripped 2 bases from V and 0 bases from J, with 11 bases between. This CDR3 contains 15 residues. The germline CDR1 and CDR2 sequences are SGHRS and YFSETQ. The CDR3, as DNA: TGCGCCAGCAGCTTTCCGGGGGGAGCTAACTATGGCTACACCTTC. It translates to CASSFPGGANYGYTF. The full variable domain, rest sourced from reference TRBV5-1 and TRBJ1-2, is KAGVTQTPRYLIKTRGQQVTLSCSPISGHRSVSWYQQTPGQGLQFLFEYFSETQRNKGNFPGRFSGRQFSNSRSEMNVSTLELGDSALYLCASSFPGGANYGYTFGSGTRLTVV.

The rearrangement joins TRBV5-5 to TRBJ1-1; the D is unclear. CDR1 is SGHKS and CDR2 is YYEKEE in the germline V gene (reference sequence). V lost 2 bases, J lost 4 bases, and 9 bases lay in between. This CDR3 has 13 residues. The CDR3 DNA follows: TGTGCCAGCAGCTTAGGGTCGACCACTGAAGCTTTCTTT. It codes for CASSLGSTTEAFF.

The V call is TRBV2, the J call TRBJ2-7; D possibly matches TRBD1 or TRBD2 (5 bases each). The length of the CDR3 is 15 residues. Looked up from germline, CDR1 is SNHLY and CDR2 is FYNNEI. The V gene lost 6 bases and the J gene lost 3 bases, with 18 bases spanning the gap. In nucleotides, the CDR3 is TGTGCCAGCAGAGGAAGCGTGAGCGGACACTACGAGCAGTACTTC. It codes for CASRGSVSGHYEQYF.

In its sample, this clonotype was seen many times. The chain has TRBV20-1 and TRBJ2-4; maybe TRBD2 (5 bases). Trimming took 3 bases from V and 1 from J, leaving 22 bases between them. CDR1 and CDR2 from the germline V gene are DFQATT and SNEGSKA (reference sequence). The CDR3 is 18 residues long. The CDR3 is CSARAGERGSFAKNIQYF. The CDR3 DNA is TGCAGTGCTAGGGCCGGGGAGCGCGGTAGCTTTGCCAAAAACATTCAGTACTTC.

The gene calls are TRBV20-1 and TRBJ1-4; D is perhaps TRBD1 (5 bases). V was clipped by 3 bases and J by 7 bases, with 12 bases between them. CDR1 DFQATT and CDR2 SNEGSKA come from the germline V gene (reference sequence). The CDR3 has 13 residues. CDR3 region: CSARAGGTEKLFF. CDR3 DNA: TGCAGTGCTAGGGCCGGTGGGACTGAAAAACTGTTTTTT.

This clonotype was detected only a few times. The chain employs TRBV6-1 and TRBJ2-7; TRBD2 aligns across 7 bases. CDR3 length: 14 amino acids. Germline trimming cut 3 bases from V and 2 bases from J; bases unmatched to any gene: 4. Per the germline V gene, CDR1 is MNHNS and CDR2 is SASEGT. CDR3: CASSDGGIAYEQYF. The CDR3 DNA reads TGTGCCAGCAGTGACGGGGGGATTGCCTACGAGCAGTACTTC.

The rearrangement uses TRBV7-2 and TRBJ2-5, with D possibly TRBD1 on 6 matching bases. The V gene lost 1 base and the J gene lost 3 bases, with 15 bases spanning the gap. The germline CDR1 and CDR2 sequences are SGHTA and FQGNSA. This CDR3 has 16 residues. The CDR3 loop is CASSLEYRTVKETQYF. In nucleotides, the CDR3 is TGTGCCAGCAGCTTAGAGTACAGGACAGTGAAAGAGACCCAGTACTTC.

The V gene is TRBV15, the J gene TRBJ1-5, with TRBD1 as a possible D gene (6 bases). Germline V lookup: CDR1 LNHNV, CDR2 YYDKDF (reference sequence). The CDR3 sequence is 16 residues long. Trimming took 1 base from V and 2 from J, leaving 12 bases between them. CDR3 bases: TGTGCCACCAGCAGAGGAGGGGGTATGGGCAATCAGCCCCAGCATTTT. Its protein product is CATSRGGGMGNQPQHF.

V is TRBV7-2 and J is TRBJ2-3; D is tentatively TRBD1 or TRBD2 (5 bases each). V was pared by 1 base and J by 2 bases, with 13 bases between. The CDR3 has 16 amino acids. CDR1 is SGHTA, CDR2 FQGNSA, per germline. The CDR3 here is CASSLGSGADTDTQYF. DNA for the CDR3: TGTGCCAGCAGCTTAGGCTCCGGGGCTGACACAGATACGCAGTATTTT.

The CDR3 bases are TGTGCCAGCAGCCCGACTCCAGGGGGCGCCGAGCAGTACTTC. This gives the protein CASSPTPGGAEQYF. The chain combines TRBV7-3 with TRBJ2-7; 8 nucleotides match TRBD1. Germline V gene lookup returns CDR1 SGHTA and CDR2 FQGTGA. The length of the CDR3 is 14 residues. The junction had 9 bases not matched to a gene; V was cut back by 5 bases and J by 6 bases.

The V call is TRBV15, the J call TRBJ2-7; D not resolved. Trimming left V 3 bases short and J 4 bases short, with 13 bases between. There are 14 residues in the CDR3. Germline V CDR1 and CDR2: LNHNV, YYDKDF (reference sequence). The CDR3 loop is CATSRAQKSYEQYF. As DNA, the CDR3 is TGTGCCACCAGCAGGGCCCAGAAGAGTTACGAGCAGTACTTC.

This chain uses TRBV19 with TRBJ1-5; possible D gene TRBD1, 5 bases. CDR3 size: 15 residues. From germline, CDR1 is LNHDA and CDR2 SQIVND (reference sequence). V was shortened by 5 bases and J by 0 bases, with 11 bases between the two germline ends. This CDR3 is CASSPQGTSNQPQHF. CDR3 in DNA: TGTGCCAGTAGTCCCCAGGGTACTAGCAATCAGCCCCAGCATTTT.

V is TRBV12-3 or TRBV12-4 and J is TRBJ2-7; D possibly corresponds to TRBD2 (5 bases). V lost 6 bases to trimming and J lost 3 bases, with 15 bases between them. The CDR3 has 14 amino acids. This CDR3 is CASSPASGVYEQYF. CDR3 nucleotide sequence: TGTGCCAGCAGCCCAGCCAGCGGAGTCTACGAGCAGTACTTC.

The chain links TRBV7-2 to TRBJ2-1; the D gene is possibly TRBD2 (5 bases). Trimming removed 1 base at V and 5 bases at J, with 9 bases between. Per germline, CDR1 SGHTA and CDR2 FQGNSA. CDR3 length: 14 residues. The CDR3 DNA follows: TGTGCCAGCAGCTTAGGGCGGGCGGACAATGAGCAGTTCTTC. It is translated as CASSLGRADNEQFF.

The chain carries TRBV2 and TRBJ2-2; TRBD2 aligns across 10 bases. Germline CDR1 and CDR2: SNHLY and FYNNEI. CDR3 size: 17 residues. Trimming took 6 bases from V and 7 from J; bases not matched to a gene: 14. The CDR3 loop is CASSSELSGRAVGELFF. In nucleotides, the CDR3 is TGTGCCAGCAGCTCGGAGTTGAGCGGGAGGGCGGTCGGGGAGCTGTTTTTT.

This chain joins TRBV20-1 and TRBJ2-5; the match to TRBD1 covers 9 bases. The CDR3 has 14 residues. V shed 4 bases, J shed 4 bases, and the junction held 7 bases outside the gene matches. Germline CDR1 reads DFQATT; CDR2 reads SNEGSKA (reference sequence). CDR3 in amino acids: CSATAADRGETQYF. CDR3 nucleotide sequence: TGCAGTGCTACCGCCGCGGACAGGGGAGAGACCCAGTACTTC.